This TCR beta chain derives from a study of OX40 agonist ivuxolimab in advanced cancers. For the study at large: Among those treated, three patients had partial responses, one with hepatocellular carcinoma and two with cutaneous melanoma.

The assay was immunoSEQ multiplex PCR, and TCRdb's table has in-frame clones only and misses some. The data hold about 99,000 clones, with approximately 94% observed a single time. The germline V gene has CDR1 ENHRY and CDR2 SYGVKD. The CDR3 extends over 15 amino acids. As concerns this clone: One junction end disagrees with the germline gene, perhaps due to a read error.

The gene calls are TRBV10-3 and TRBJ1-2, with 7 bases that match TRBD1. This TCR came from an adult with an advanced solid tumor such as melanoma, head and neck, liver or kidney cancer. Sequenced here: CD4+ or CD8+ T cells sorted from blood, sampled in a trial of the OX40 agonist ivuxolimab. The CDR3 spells CASSRSGQANYGYTF. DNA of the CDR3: TGTGCCAGCAGTCGGTCCGGACAGGCTAACTATGGCTACACCTTC.